The clone carrying this T cell receptor beta chain was counted a single time. The data stem from a study of blood T cell repertoires in COVID-19. In the study overall: PBMCs, B-cell-depleted T cells, or T cells provided the cDNA or gDNA that made up the material.

In the original analysis: Estimation of nucleated cell counts was performed using reference gene primer amplification. Clones were read by immunoSEQ multiplex PCR, and TCRdb kept only the in-frame ones, dropping some. The D gene and trimming were derived from the DNA, and the V and J assignments and clone size from that table. The sample includes 100,000 to 150,000 clones, around 89% of them seen just once. Germline-derived CDR1 and CDR2 are SGHNT and YYREEE (reference sequence). This CDR3 spans 15 amino acids. Trimming took off 4 bases at V and 9 bases at J, with 20 bases between the two ends. The chain links TRBV5-4 to TRBJ2-1, with a weak D call TRBD2 (6 bases). The source is a man in his 60s with COVID-19, enrolled during active disease. The sample comprised peripheral blood. CDR3 in amino acids: CASSLESGRGGEQFF. The CDR3 nucleotides read TGTGCCAGCAGCCTAGAGTCGGGGCGGGGCGGTGAGCAGTTCTTC.